The subject of this entry is one T cell receptor (beta chain). Trimming shortened V by 0 bases and J by 0 bases, and 8 bases separated the two germline ends. This CDR3 contains 15 residues. CDR1 and CDR2 (germline): SGHRS, YFSETQ. Profiling relied on immunoSEQ multiplex PCR, and the TCRdb table lists in-frame clones only, not all of them. There are 200,000 to 250,000 clones in the sample; just over 85% occur only once, and around 6.5% lies in the top ten. This entry belongs to a study of blood T cell repertoires in COVID-19. Sample: peripheral blood. V usage is TRBV5-1 and J usage is TRBJ2-3; D not resolved. The TCR sequence derives from an elderly man with acute or convalescent COVID-19. The CDR3 sequence: CASSLEWASTDTQYF. CDR3 in DNA: TGCGCCAGCAGCTTGGAATGGGCTAGCACAGATACGCAGTATTTT.